What follows describes a single T cell receptor (beta chain). The antigen remains unidentified. Germline CDR1 is SGHRS and CDR2 is YFSETQ. The CDR3 totals 14 residues. V lost 3 bases to trimming and J lost 4 bases, with 11 bases between them. PCR primers comprised 60 Vbeta and 13 Jbeta primers. Sequencing was performed with immunoSEQ multiplex PCR; in TCRdb, only in-frame clones are kept and a portion is missing. The data contain 30,000 to 45,000 clones, about 53% of them seen just once; the ten biggest clones take up around 6.2%. The sample belongs to a study of cytomegalovirus exposure and HLA in healthy donors. The overall study: The Caucasian-associated ancestry cluster held less than 85% of around 380 genotyped donors. Findings of the study overall: TCR beta V- and J-gene trimming, according to a later analysis, was linked to a missense DCLRE1C variant. Later work found that TCR association rates differed between HLA loci; DRB1 had the most and HLA-C the fewest.

These donors, healthy bone marrow donors, were studied. The chain recombines TRBV5-1 with TRBJ2-1, with a possible D match to TRBD2 (5 bases). Sequencing used PBMCs. This receptor was identified in a woman between 40 and 55 years old in good health and CMV-seropositive. CDR3 region: CASSSQLVYNEQFF. Written as DNA, the CDR3 is TGCGCCAGCAGCTCGCAACTAGTATACAATGAGCAGTTCTTC. Drawing the rest from reference TRBV5-1 and TRBJ2-1, the complete variable domain is KAGVTQTPRYLIKTRGQQVTLSCSPISGHRSVSWYQQTPGQGLQFLFEYFSETQRNKGNFPGRFSGRQFSNSRSEMNVSTLELGDSALYLCASSSQLVYNEQFFGPGTRLTVL.